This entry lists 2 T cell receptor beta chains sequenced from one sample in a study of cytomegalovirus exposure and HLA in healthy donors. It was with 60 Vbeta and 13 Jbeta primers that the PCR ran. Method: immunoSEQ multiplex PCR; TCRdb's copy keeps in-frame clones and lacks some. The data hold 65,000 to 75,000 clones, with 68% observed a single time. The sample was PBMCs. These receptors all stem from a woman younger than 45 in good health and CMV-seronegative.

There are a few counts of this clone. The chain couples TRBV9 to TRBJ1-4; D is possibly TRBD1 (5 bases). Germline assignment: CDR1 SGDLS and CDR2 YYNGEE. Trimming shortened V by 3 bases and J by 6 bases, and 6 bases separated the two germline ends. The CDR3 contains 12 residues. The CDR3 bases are TGTGCCAGCAGCGCGACAGATGAAAAACTGTTTTTT. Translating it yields CASSATDEKLFF.

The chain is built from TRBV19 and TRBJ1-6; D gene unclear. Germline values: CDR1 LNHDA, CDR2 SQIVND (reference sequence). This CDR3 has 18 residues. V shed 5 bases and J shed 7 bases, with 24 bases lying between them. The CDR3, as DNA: TGTGCCAGTAGTCCCCGGGGATCAGGTATTCGGCGAAATTCACCCCTCCACTTT. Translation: CASSPRGSGIRRNSPLHF.